Reported below is one T cell receptor beta chain. TCRdb's table, derived via immunoSEQ multiplex PCR, lists solely in-frame clones and lacks some. This sample has about 140,000 clones, with around 93% found just once. This specimen belongs to a study of cytotoxic CD8 clonotypes in ibrutinib-treated CLL. Investigators sourced around 2 micrograms of genomic DNA from cryopreserved PBMCs for TCR beta libraries. The source was PBMCs, collected after 12 months of ibrutinib treatment. This receptor was obtained from a human donor with chronic lymphocytic leukemia.

The DNA for the CDR3 is TGTGCCAGCAGTGTGAGGGGTGGCACAGATACGCAGTATTTT. It codes for CASSVRGGTDTQYF. The chain is built from TRBV28 and TRBJ2-3, with D perhaps being TRBD1 or TRBD2 (5 bases each). Trimming removed 5 bases from V and 1 base from J, with 10 bases in between. CDR1 MDHEN and CDR2 SYDVKM come from the germline V gene. This CDR3 region has 14 residues.